This T cell receptor beta chain was captured by sequencing in a study of a mutant IDH1 vaccine in newly diagnosed glioma (dated by TCRdb to the early 2020s). At the level of the whole study: Patients were given eight vaccinations, in weeks 1, 3, 5, 7, 11, 15, 19 and 23, which matched visits V03 through V10. Peripheral blood samples were drawn at six visits, namely V03 (baseline), V05, V07, V10, V12 and V13. Of the 32 treated patients, 62.5% were male and about 40% were female, and the mean age was around 40 years. Longitudinal TCRB deep sequencing was performed for 20 to 25 treated patients wherever samples were available for exploratory analyses. In the chemotherapy-containing groups, vaccination started alongside temozolomide cycles, whereas in patients who had radiotherapy alone it started 4-6 weeks after radiotherapy. Prior to enrollment, patients had been given standard therapy consisting of radiotherapy alone, temozolomide alone, or radiochemotherapy with temozolomide, with the combination given to most patients. What the study reported, not specific to this receptor: Immune responses induced by the vaccine were seen in roughly 92% of patients across multiple MHC alleles. Pseudoprogression seemed to be unrelated to changes in the top peripheral T cell clonotypes found by TCRB sequencing. Availability determined which PBMC samples were chosen for TCRB deep sequencing. It was noted by the authors that analyses of patient blood samples could not be reproduced owing to sample limitations.

This sample's time point label indicates: week 11, during vaccination. A 20-mer mutant IDH1 peptide at 300 micrograms in Montanide made up each vaccine dose, which was injected subcutaneously together with topical imiquimod. All donors had newly diagnosed IDH1-mutant astrocytomas of WHO grade 3 or 4 that showed loss of nuclear ATRX. The samples were drawn from NOA16, a multicentre, single-arm, open-label phase I trial in Germany that tested a mutant IDH1 peptide vaccine in humans for the first time. Genomic DNA for TCRB sequencing was extracted from EDTA blood using the DNeasy Blood and Tissue Kit. Relative to germline, V is 1 base shorter and J is 2 bases shorter, with 12 bases between their ends. There are 17 amino acids in the CDR3, from cysteine to phenylalanine inclusive. Only the CDR3 portion is preserved as DNA: 51 bases, with reading frame beginning at the first base. For CDR1 and CDR2, the germline V gene lists MGHRA and YSYEKL.

About this clone itself: The antigen it binds to is not known. No per-base quality is available; no much larger clone lies one base away.

Library creation used the immunoSEQ multiplex PCR assay. The hsTCRB Kit was used according to the manufacturer's protocol to amplify rearranged TCR beta chain sequences. An Illumina MiSeq was used to sequence the TCRB libraries. Per the original workflow: Demultiplexing, trimming and gene mapping were performed with the kit vendor's proprietary platform. TCRdb holds this immuneACCESS table with in-frame rearrangements only. Some clones are missing; in checked studies, unresolved V genes explain under half, and the rest has no known cause. That table gives V, J and clone size, and the DNA gave D and trimming. A total of 55,000 to 65,000 clones appear in this sample, 75% to 90% of them only once. Over 4.5% of the sample is taken by the ten largest.

Sequencing used PBMCs, obtained from a glioma patient whose treatment included an IDH1 peptide vaccine. This TCR was recovered from a man aged 50 to 59 with glioma. The chain was built from TRBV4-1 and TRBJ2-6, with the D gene possibly TRBD1 or TRBD2, each one fitting 5 bases. The sequenced DNA is TGCGCCAGCAGCCAAGGCAGGGAGTGGGCTGGGGCCAACGTCCTGACTTTC. The translation is CASSQGREWAGANVLTF.